This T cell receptor (beta chain) is from a study of shared clonotypes between healthy human individuals. Study in general: CD4 naive and CD4 memory each took three plates per donor, while CD8 naive took two and CD8 memory one.

Deep-level assay runs were performed. Some clones are missing from TCRdb's copy, which holds only in-frame ones; the method was immunoSEQ multiplex PCR. The table has under 1,100,000 clones, about 75% seen once. Deletions cut 8 bases from V and 2 bases from J, with 12 bases between. CDR3 length: 13 residues. CDR1 MRHNA and CDR2 SNTAGT come from the germline V gene. Study-wide results and caveats: Relative to clonotypes present in all four donors, those not shared had lower generation probabilities. In general, naive subsets displayed greater estimated richness than memory subsets did.

With regard to this clone: Its antigen remains unidentified. Distinct nucleotide sequences in the sample also encode this CDR3.

The sequence came from a man aged 18-30 years in good health. The sequenced sample consisted of memory CD4+ T cells sorted from blood. Subset meaning: CD45RA-negative fraction. The V call is TRBV6-4, the J call TRBJ1-2, with D perhaps matching TRBD1 (5 bases). The CDR3 loop is CASSGGQNYGYTF. DNA of the CDR3: TGTGCCAGCTCTGGAGGACAAAACTATGGCTACACCTTC.